These 6 T cell receptor beta chains share one sample of origin, sequenced in a study of blood T cell repertoires in COVID-19. TCRdb's table, derived via immunoSEQ multiplex PCR, lists solely in-frame clones and lacks some. The sample consists of 320,000 or so clones, roughly 90% of them appearing once. The material sequenced was PBMCs or T cells enriched from blood (not recorded which). These receptors were taken from a man aged 55 to 69 who had recovered from COVID-19.

The rearrangement uses TRBV24-1 and TRBJ1-2; weak D call: TRBD1 (6 bases). Per the germline V gene, CDR1 is KGHDR and CDR2 is SFDVKD. The V and J ends lost 3 bases and 8 bases respectively, with 18 bases between them. The CDR3 contains 15 residues. The CDR3 here is CATSDPGTGSSGYTF. In DNA form, the CDR3 reads TGTGCCACCAGTGATCCAGGTACAGGGTCAAGCGGCTACACCTTC.

V is TRBV6-5 and J is TRBJ1-6; 7 bases map to TRBD1. The V and J ends lost 2 bases and 17 bases, in that order; junction bases with no gene match: 15. This CDR3 has 15 residues. Germline V gene data show CDR1 as MNHEY and CDR2 as SVGAGI. CDR3 sequence reads: CASSYSRPPTGFVHF. In DNA form, the CDR3 reads TGTGCCAGCAGTTACAGCCGCCCCCCGACAGGGTTTGTCCACTTT.

This chain links TRBV11-2 with TRBJ1-6, with D perhaps matching TRBD1 (5 bases). Per the germline V gene, CDR1 is SGHAT and CDR2 is FQNNGV. V lost 1 base and J lost 10, with 11 bases in between. The CDR3 covers 14 residues. CDR3 amino acids: CASSLVAGMSPLHF. CDR3 bases: TGTGCCAGCAGCTTAGTTGCAGGGATGTCACCCCTCCACTTT.

The V call is TRBV11-2, the J call TRBJ1-2; a possible D gene is TRBD1 (5 bases). The CDR3 totals 14 residues. The germline gives CDR1 SGHAT, CDR2 FQNNGV. Trimming stripped 4 bases from V and 4 bases from J, with 13 bases between. The DNA of the CDR3 is TGTGCCAGCAGCTCCGCGCGGGGCGTCTATGGCTACACCTTC. The encoded protein is CASSSARGVYGYTF.

The chain uses TRBV7-3 and TRBJ1-6; D not certain. V was shortened by 5 bases and J by 8 bases, with 13 bases between the two germline ends. The length of the CDR3 is 14 residues. CDR1 is SGHTA and CDR2 is FQGTGA in the germline V gene. CDR3 DNA sequence: TGTGCCAGCAGCCACGGCCGTCGGGATTCACCCCTCCACTTT. The encoded protein is CASSHGRRDSPLHF. The full variable domain, rest sourced from reference TRBV7-3 and TRBJ1-6, is GAGVSQTPSNKVTEKGKYVELRCDPISGHTALYWYRQSLGQGPEFLIYFQGTGAADDSGLPNDRFFAVRPEGSVSTLKIQRTERGDSAVYLCASSHGRRDSPLHFGNGTRLTVT.

This clone has a single count. The V gene is TRBV25-1, the J gene TRBJ2-7; TRBD2 agrees at 8 bases. The V segment lost 4 bases and the J segment 4 bases; nucleotides outside the gene matches: 12. The CDR3 length is 16 residues. Germline V gives CDR1 MGHDK, CDR2 SYGVNS. The CDR3 protein is CASSGAPGLAQYEQYF. Written as DNA, the CDR3 is TGTGCCAGCAGTGGAGCCCCCGGACTAGCTCAATACGAGCAGTACTTC.